Given below is one T cell receptor (beta chain) in context. This entry belongs to a study of blood T cell repertoires in COVID-19. Study-level information: The study drew acute and convalescent COVID-19 samples from the United States, Italy and Spain. T cells, B-cell-depleted T cells, or PBMCs supplied cDNA or gDNA.

V was clipped by 5 bases and J by 9 bases; unmatched bases: 9. Germline-derived CDR1 and CDR2 are KGHDR and SFDVKD. This CDR3 region has 14 residues. In the original analysis: Amplification with reference gene primers provided the estimates of nucleated cell counts. Libraries were prepared by immunoSEQ multiplex PCR; TCRdb keeps only in-frame clonotypes and omits some of them. V, J and clone size reflect that table, while D and trimming were determined from the DNA. This sample carries approximately 90,000 clones, about 80% of them seen once, and the ten largest clones take 15% to 20%. Material for sequencing was peripheral blood. The gene calls are TRBV24-1 and TRBJ2-1, with 7 bases lining up with TRBD2. This clonotype originated in a woman of 80 years or more with acute or convalescent COVID-19. The chain's CDR3 is CATSVGGSRGEQFF. DNA of the CDR3: TGTGCCACCAGTGTGGGCGGGAGTCGGGGTGAGCAGTTCTTC.